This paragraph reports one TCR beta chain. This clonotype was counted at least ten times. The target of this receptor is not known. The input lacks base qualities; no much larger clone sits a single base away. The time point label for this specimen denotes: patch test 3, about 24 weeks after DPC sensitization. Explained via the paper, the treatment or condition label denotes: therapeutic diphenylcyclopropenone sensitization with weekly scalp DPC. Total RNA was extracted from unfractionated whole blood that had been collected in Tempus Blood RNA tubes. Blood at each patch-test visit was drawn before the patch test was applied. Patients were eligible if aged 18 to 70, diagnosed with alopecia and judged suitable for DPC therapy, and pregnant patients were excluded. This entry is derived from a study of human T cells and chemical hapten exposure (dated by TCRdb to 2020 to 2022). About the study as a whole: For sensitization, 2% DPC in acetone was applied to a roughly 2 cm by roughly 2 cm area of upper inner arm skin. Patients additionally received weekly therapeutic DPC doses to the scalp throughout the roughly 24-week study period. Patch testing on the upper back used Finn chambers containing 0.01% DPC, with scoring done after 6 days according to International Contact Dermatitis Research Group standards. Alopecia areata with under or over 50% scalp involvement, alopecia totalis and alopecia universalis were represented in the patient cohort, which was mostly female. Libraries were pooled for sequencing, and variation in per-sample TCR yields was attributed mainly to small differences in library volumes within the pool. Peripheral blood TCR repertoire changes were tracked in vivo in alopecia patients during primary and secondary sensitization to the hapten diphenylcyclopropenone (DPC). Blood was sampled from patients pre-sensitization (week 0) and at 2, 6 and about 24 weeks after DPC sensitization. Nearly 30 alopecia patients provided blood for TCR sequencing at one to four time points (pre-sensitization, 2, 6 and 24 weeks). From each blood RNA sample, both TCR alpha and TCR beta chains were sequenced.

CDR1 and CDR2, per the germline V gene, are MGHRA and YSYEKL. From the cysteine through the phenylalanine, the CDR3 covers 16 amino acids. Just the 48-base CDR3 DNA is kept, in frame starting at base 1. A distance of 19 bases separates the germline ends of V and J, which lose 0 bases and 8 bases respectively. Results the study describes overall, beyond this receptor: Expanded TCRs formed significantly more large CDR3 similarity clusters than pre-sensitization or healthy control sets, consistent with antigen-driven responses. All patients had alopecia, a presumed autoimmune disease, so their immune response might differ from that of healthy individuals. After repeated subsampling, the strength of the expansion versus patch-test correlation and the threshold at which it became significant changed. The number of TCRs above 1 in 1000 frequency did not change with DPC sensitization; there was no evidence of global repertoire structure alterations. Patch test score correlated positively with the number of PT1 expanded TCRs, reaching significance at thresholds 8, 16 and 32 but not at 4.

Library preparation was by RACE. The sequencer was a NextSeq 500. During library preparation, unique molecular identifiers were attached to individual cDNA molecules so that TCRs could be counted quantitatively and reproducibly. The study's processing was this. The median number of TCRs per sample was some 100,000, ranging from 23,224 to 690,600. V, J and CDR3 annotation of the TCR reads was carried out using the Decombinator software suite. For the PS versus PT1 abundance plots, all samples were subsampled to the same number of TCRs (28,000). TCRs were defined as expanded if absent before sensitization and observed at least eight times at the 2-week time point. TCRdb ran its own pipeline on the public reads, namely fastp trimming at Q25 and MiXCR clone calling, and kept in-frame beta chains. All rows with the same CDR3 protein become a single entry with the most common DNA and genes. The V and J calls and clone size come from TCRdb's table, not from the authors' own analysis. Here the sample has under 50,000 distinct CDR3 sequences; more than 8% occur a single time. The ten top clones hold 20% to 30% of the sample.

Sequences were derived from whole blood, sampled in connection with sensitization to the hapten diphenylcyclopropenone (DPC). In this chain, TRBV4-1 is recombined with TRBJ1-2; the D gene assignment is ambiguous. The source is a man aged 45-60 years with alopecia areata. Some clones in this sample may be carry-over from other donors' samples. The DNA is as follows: TGCGCCAGCAGCCAAGATCGGGCAGGTCTAGTGGGGGGCTACACCTTC. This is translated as CASSQDRAGLVGGYTF.